Shown below are 20 T cell receptor beta chains from a single sample sequenced in a study of kidney transplant recipient with SARS-CoV-2 infection. TCRdb independently ran MiXCR on the reads; one entry per CDR3 protein. The sample shows 200,000 to 300,000 distinct CDR3 sequences, more than 25% of them seen only once. The sequencing here drew on a blood sample, taken at baseline and between days 110 and 120 from a kidney transplant recipient. These receptors were obtained from a young adult male patient who had COVID-19 and was a kidney transplant recipient. Some T cells here may be from the graft donor.

Details on this clonotype: The junction does not match germline at one end; this may be a read error. The rearrangement links TRBV15 to TRBJ2-1, with no clear D. CDR3 length: 14 residues. Germline lookup yields CDR1 LNHNV and CDR2 YYDKDF (reference sequence). This chain's CDR3 is CAASRVDSRDEQFF. Here the CDR3 DNA reads TGTGCCGCCAGCAGAGTCGATTCTCGGGATGAGCAGTTCTTC. Full variable domain (missing parts from reference TRBV15 and TRBJ2-1): DAMVIQNPRYQVTQFGKPVTLSCSQTLNHNVMYWYQQKSSQAPKLLFHYYDKDFNNEADTPDNFQSRRPNTSFCFLDIRSPGLGDTAMYLCAASRVDSRDEQFFGPGTRLTVL.

This clonotype appeared once. It may be a read error: a sequence one base away is much more abundant. V gene TRBV6-5 combines with J gene TRBJ2-5; 16 bases fit TRBD2. V was clipped by 4 bases and J by 3 bases; unmatched bases: 2. The CDR3 is 16 residues long. CDR1 is MNHEY and CDR2 is SVGAGI in the germline V gene. This chain's CDR3 is CASSLGLAGGKETQYF. The CDR3 DNA sequence: TGTGCCAGCAGTTTGGGACTAGCGGGAGGGAAAGAGACCCAGTACTTC.

This clonotype was detected ten times or more. The chain links TRBV6-4 to TRBJ2-6; D remains unclear. The CDR3 spans 19 residues. V was shortened by 4 bases and J by 5 bases, with 24 bases between the two germline ends. CDR1 and CDR2 (germline): MRHNA, SNTAGT. This CDR3 is CASSVKLLTRQSRANVLTF. CDR3 bases: TGTGCCAGCAGTGTCAAACTACTCACACGACAAAGTCGGGCCAACGTCCTGACTTTC.

CDR3 nucleotide sequence: TGTGCCACCAGTGATTCGGCGGTAAGCACAGATACGCAGTATTTT. Translating gives CATSDSAVSTDTQYF. The genes are TRBV24-1 and TRBJ2-3; D remains unclear. Germline values: CDR1 KGHDR, CDR2 SFDVKD. CDR3 length: 15 residues. Deletions cut 2 bases from V and 0 bases from J, with 8 bases between.

Ten or more counts support this clonotype. This chain links TRBV28 with TRBJ2-7; maybe TRBD1 (6 bases). CDR3 length: 13 amino acids. V shed 3 bases and J shed 6 bases, with 12 bases lying between them. Germline V gene lookup returns CDR1 MDHEN and CDR2 SYDVKM. The CDR3 spells CASSLGYRAEQYF. The CDR3 nucleotides read TGTGCCAGCAGTTTGGGCTACAGGGCCGAGCAGTACTTC.

This chain connects TRBV7-2 to TRBJ2-2, with a possible D match to TRBD2 (5 bases). Germline-derived CDR1 and CDR2 are SGHTA and FQGNSA. CDR3 length: 16 amino acids. Trimming took off 1 base at V and 1 base at J, with 10 bases between the two ends. For the CDR3, the DNA is TGTGCCAGCAGCTTAGGTCCAAGCGGGAACACCGGGGAGCTGTTTTTT. This codes for CASSLGPSGNTGELFF.

Ten or more counts support this clonotype. The chain joins TRBV23-1 to TRBJ1-2; D not certain. TRBV23-1 has ORF status, its function being uncertain. Trimming shortened V by 5 bases and J by 4 bases, and 23 bases separated the two germline ends. The CDR3 loop spans 17 amino acids. The CDR3: CASSGILLRRKTYGYTF. The CDR3 nucleotides read TGCGCCAGCAGTGGGATCTTGCTACGCAGAAAGACCTATGGCTACACCTTC.

The table lists this clonotype with a few counts. The CDR3 bases are TGTGCCAGCAGCCCAAGGGGACAGGGGCGAAATGAGCAGTTCTTC. This encodes CASSPRGQGRNEQFF. The J gene is TRBJ2-1, the V gene TRBV11-3, with 10 bases identical to TRBD1. This CDR3 comprises 15 residues. After removal of 5 bases from V and 7 bases from J, the junction contained 8 bases not matched to a gene. Germline V gives CDR1 SGHNT, CDR2 YENEEA.

As regards this clonotype: Given a much more abundant clone one base away, this may be a read error. This rearrangement joins TRBV4-3 to TRBJ1-5; D remains unclear. Germline CDR1 reads LGHNA; CDR2 reads YSLEER. Trimming removed 4 bases at V and 0 bases at J, with 10 bases between. This CDR3 region has 15 residues. The CDR3 here is CASSRRVNSNQPQHF. For the CDR3, the DNA is TGCGCCAGCAGCCGAAGGGTGAATAGCAATCAGCCCCAGCATTTT.

This clonotype was picked up many times. The V gene is TRBV27, the J gene TRBJ2-1; no clear D. V was shortened by 2 bases and J by 5 bases, with 13 bases between the two germline ends. The germline V gene encodes CDR1 MNHEY and CDR2 SMNVEV (reference sequence). The CDR3 is made up of 15 amino acids. CDR3 sequence: CASSLGSLLNNEQFF. DNA for the CDR3: TGTGCCAGCAGTTTAGGCAGCCTTCTTAACAATGAGCAGTTCTTC.

A word on this clonotype: A much more abundant neighbour one base away suggests this may be a read error. The chain links TRBV30 to TRBJ1-4; 9 bases are shared with TRBD1. Germline values: CDR1 GTSNPN, CDR2 SVGIG (reference sequence). The CDR3 loop spans 14 amino acids. CDR3: CAWSHRGRRENLFF. The DNA for the CDR3 is TGTGCCTGGAGTCACAGGGGGCGTAGAGAAAACCTGTTTTTT.

Many counts were recorded for this clonotype. V is TRBV11-1 and J is TRBJ1-2; D ambiguous. There are 17 residues in the CDR3. Trimming removed 4 bases from V and 4 bases from J, with 22 bases in between. Germline CDR1 reads SGHAT; CDR2 reads FQDESV (reference sequence). The CDR3 DNA reads TGTGCCAGCAGCTCAAAAAGTAAGGCTGGAAAGACCTATGGCTACACCTTC. The encoded protein is CASSSKSKAGKTYGYTF.

A remark on this clonotype: A much bigger clone sits one base away, suggesting this may be a read error. The J gene is TRBJ1-1, the V gene TRBV9; TRBD1 is a possible D gene (6 bases). In germline, CDR1 is SGDLS, CDR2 YYNGEE. The length of the CDR3 is 12 residues. CDR3 protein: CGSRGGGPTAFF. CDR3 in DNA: TGTGGCAGCAGAGGGGGGGGGCCCACGGCTTTCTTT.

Of note for this clonotype: One end of the junction varies from germline; a read error may be responsible. The chain carries TRBV20-1 and TRBJ2-5; 11 bases align to TRBD2. From germline, CDR1 is DFQATT and CDR2 SNEGSKA (reference sequence). The CDR3 loop spans 18 amino acids. CDR3 sequence reads: CGARDTSGGLNFRETQYF. The CDR3 DNA is TGCGGTGCTAGAGATACTAGCGGGGGCTTAAATTTCCGAGAGACCCAGTACTTC.

This clonotype was detected a few times. A read error may explain this, as a much larger clone is one base away. This chain links TRBV19 with TRBJ1-1; D is perhaps TRBD1 (5 bases). Germline values: CDR1 LNHDA, CDR2 SQIVND (reference sequence). V was cut by 7 bases and J by 10 bases, with 22 bases left in between. The CDR3 length is 14 residues. DNA of the CDR3: TGTGCCAGTAATTCCCCCTCAGGGACGGCTCGAGCTTTCTTT. This codes for CASNSPSGTARAFF.

Comments on this clonotype: With only one base between it and a far larger clone, this is likely a read error. This chain connects TRBV3-1 to TRBJ2-4, with D uncertain. CDR3 length: 17 residues. Germline CDR1 and CDR2: LGHDT and YNNKEL (reference sequence). CDR3 protein: CASSAADPISFSETQHF. CDR3 DNA sequence: TGTGCCAGCAGCGCTGCGGATCCCATTTCTTTCTCTGAGACCCAGCACTTC.

This clonotype came up a few times. The rearrangement links TRBV5-4 to TRBJ1-2; tentatively, D is TRBD1 (5 bases). Trimming left V 7 bases short and J 4 bases short, with 23 bases between. The CDR3 covers 16 residues. Germline assignment: CDR1 SGHNT and CDR2 YYREEE (reference sequence). The CDR3, as DNA: TGTGCCAGCGGGGGTACCGTACCAGGAAAGACCTATGGCTACACCTTC. It is translated as CASGGTVPGKTYGYTF.

This clonotype was observed a handful of times. This may be a read error: a much more frequent sequence differs by one nucleotide. The rearrangement joins TRBV3-1 to TRBJ2-5, with D unclear. Germline CDR1 is LGHDT and CDR2 is YNNKEL (reference sequence). V lost 5 bases and J 7 bases, leaving 26 bases between the germline ends. The CDR3 has 17 residues. The CDR3 DNA follows: TGTGCCAGCAGCGTTACACTTCCCATTTCTTTCTCTGGGACCCAGTACTTC. It encodes CASSVTLPISFSGTQYF.

This clonotype was detected ten times or more. The chain is built from TRBV19 and TRBJ1-5, with D perhaps TRBD1 (5 bases). Trimming cost V 9 bases and J 4 bases, with 22 bases left between them. The CDR3 length is 16 residues. Germline CDR1 LNHDA, CDR2 SQIVND (reference sequence). The CDR3 coding sequence is TGTGCCAGCCGAAAACAGGTTTCGGGATCAAATCAGCCCCAGCATTTT. Translation: CASRKQVSGSNQPQHF.

This clonotype has ten or more counts. J is TRBJ1-1 and V is TRBV4-1; TRBD1 is a possible D gene (6 bases). V gave up 1 base and J gave up 2 bases, with 8 bases separating them. The CDR3 sequence is 14 residues long. Germline CDR1 MGHRA, CDR2 YSYEKL. CDR3 sequence reads: CASSQAQGNTEAFF. CDR3 coding DNA: TGCGCCAGCAGCCAAGCACAGGGCAACACTGAAGCTTTCTTT.